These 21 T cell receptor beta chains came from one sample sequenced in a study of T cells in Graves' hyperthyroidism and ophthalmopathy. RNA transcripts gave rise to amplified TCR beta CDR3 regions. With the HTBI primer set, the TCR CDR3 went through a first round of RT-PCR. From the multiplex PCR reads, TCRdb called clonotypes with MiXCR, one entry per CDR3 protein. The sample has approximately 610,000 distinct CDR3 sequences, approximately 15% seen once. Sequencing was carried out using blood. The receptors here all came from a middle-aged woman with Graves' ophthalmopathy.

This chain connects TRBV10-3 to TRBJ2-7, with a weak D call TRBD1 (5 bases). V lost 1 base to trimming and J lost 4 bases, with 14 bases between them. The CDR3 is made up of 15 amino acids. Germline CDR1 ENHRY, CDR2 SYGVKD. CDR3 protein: CAISEWQGSDYEQYF. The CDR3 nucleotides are TGTGCCATCAGTGAGTGGCAGGGTAGTGATTACGAGCAGTACTTC.

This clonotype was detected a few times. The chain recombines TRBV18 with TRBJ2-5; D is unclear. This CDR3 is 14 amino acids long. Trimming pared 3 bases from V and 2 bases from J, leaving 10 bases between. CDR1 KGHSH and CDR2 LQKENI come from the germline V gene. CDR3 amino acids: CASSPSYTQETQYF. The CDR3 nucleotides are TGTGCCAGCTCACCTTCCTACACACAAGAGACCCAGTACTTC.

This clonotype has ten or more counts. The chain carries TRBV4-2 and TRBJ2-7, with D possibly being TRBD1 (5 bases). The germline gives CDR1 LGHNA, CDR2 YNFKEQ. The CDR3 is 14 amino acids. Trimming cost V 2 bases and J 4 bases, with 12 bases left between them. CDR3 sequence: CASSQFAGNYEQYF. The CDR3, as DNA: TGTGCCAGCAGCCAATTCGCAGGGAATTACGAGCAGTACTTC.

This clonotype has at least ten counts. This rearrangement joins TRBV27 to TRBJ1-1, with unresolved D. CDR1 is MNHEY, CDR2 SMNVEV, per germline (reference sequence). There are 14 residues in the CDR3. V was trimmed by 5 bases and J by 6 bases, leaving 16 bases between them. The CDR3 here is CASSDLFTVAEAFF. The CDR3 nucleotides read TGTGCCAGCAGTGACCTATTCACCGTGGCTGAAGCTTTCTTT.

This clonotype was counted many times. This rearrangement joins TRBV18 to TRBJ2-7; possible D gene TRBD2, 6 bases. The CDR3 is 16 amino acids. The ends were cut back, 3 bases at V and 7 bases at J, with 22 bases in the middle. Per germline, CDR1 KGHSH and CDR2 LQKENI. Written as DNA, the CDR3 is TGTGCCAGCTCACCCACGGAGGGCCCCTCCGGGCGGGAGCAGTACTTC. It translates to CASSPTEGPSGREQYF. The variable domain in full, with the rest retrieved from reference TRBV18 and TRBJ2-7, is NAGVMQNPRHLVRRRGQEARLRCSPMKGHSHVYWYRQLPEEGLKFMVYLQKENIIDESGMPKERFSAEFPKEGPSILRIQQVVRGDSAAYFCASSPTEGPSGREQYFGPGTRLTVT.

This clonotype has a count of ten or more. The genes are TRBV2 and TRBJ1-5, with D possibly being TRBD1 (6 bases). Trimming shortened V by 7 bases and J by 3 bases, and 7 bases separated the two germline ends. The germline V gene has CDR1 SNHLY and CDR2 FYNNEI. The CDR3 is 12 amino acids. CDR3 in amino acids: CASNRDNQPQHF. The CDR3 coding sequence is TGTGCCAGCAACAGGGACAATCAGCCCCAGCATTTT.

The CDR3: CASSIAGGNTEAFF. The CDR3, as DNA: TGTGCCAGTAGTATAGCCGGCGGGAACACTGAAGCTTTCTTT. The genes are TRBV19 and TRBJ1-1; D is unresolved. This CDR3 has 14 amino acids. The V end lost 1 base, the J end lost 1 base, and 7 bases lay between the germline ends. Germline lookup yields CDR1 LNHDA and CDR2 SQIVND (reference sequence).

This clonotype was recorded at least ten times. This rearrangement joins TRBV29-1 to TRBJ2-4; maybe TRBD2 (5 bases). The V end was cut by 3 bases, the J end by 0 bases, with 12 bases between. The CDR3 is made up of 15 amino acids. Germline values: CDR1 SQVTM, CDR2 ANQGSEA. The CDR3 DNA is TGCAGCGTTGAGCGCCACCGGGGAGCCAAAAACATTCAGTACTTC. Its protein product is CSVERHRGAKNIQYF.

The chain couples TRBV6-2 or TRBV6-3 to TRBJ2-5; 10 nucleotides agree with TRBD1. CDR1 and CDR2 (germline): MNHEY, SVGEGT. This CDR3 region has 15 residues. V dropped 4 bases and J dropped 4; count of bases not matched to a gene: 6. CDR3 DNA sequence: TGTGCCAGCAGTTCCGGGGGACAGGGGCGAGAGACCCAGTACTTC. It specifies CASSSGGQGRETQYF.

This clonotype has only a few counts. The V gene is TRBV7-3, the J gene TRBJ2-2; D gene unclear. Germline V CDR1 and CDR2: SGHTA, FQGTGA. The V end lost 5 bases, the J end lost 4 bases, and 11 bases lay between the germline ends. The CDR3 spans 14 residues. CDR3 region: CASSASSFTGELFF. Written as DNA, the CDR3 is TGTGCCAGCAGCGCCTCTAGTTTCACCGGGGAGCTGTTTTTT.

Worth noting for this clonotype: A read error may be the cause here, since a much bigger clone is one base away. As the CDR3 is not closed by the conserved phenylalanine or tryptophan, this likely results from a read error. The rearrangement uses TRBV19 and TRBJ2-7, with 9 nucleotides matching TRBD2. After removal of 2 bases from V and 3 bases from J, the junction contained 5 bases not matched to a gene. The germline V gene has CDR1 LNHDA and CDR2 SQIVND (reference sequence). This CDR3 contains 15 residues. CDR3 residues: CASSIKAGGDYEQYS. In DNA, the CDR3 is TGTGCCAGTAGTATAAAGGCGGGAGGGGACTACGAGCAGTACTCC.

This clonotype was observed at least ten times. CDR3 bases: TGTGCCAGCAAGGTACAGGGCTCTTGGAATGGCTACACCTTC. It specifies CASKVQGSWNGYTF. The chain carries TRBV2 and TRBJ1-2, with a weak D call TRBD1 (6 bases). CDR3 length: 14 residues. Trimming left V 7 bases short and J 6 bases short, with 18 bases between. The germline V gene has CDR1 SNHLY and CDR2 FYNNEI.

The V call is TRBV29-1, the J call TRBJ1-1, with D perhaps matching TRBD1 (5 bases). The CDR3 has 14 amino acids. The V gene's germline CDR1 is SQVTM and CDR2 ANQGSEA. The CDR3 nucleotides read TGCAGTTTATGGTCGGGGCTTCAGGACACTGAAGCTTTCTTT. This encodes CSLWSGLQDTEAFF.

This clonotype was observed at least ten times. The CDR3 DNA reads as TGTGCCAGCAGTTACTCGGAAGGGAGCTATGGCTACACCTTC. Its translation is CASSYSEGSYGYTF. The chain is built from TRBV6-5 and TRBJ1-2; D gene unclear. The germline V and J ends were trimmed by 0 bases and 4 bases, with 9 bases remaining between them. This CDR3 is 14 amino acids long. Germline V lookup: CDR1 MNHEY, CDR2 SVGAGI.

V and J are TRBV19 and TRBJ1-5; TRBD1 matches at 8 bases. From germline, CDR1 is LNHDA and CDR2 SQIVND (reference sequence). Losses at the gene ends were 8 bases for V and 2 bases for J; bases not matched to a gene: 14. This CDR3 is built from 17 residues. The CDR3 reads CASGRQGQFSGNQPQHF. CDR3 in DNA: TGTGCCAGTGGACGACAGGGGCAGTTCTCGGGCAATCAGCCCCAGCATTTT.

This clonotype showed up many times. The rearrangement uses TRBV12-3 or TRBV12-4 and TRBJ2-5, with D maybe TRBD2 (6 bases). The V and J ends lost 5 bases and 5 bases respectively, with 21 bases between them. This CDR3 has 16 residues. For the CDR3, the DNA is TGTGCCAGCAGTCCCCCAAAAGGGGCTGGGGGGGAGACCCAGTACTTC. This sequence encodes CASSPPKGAGGETQYF.

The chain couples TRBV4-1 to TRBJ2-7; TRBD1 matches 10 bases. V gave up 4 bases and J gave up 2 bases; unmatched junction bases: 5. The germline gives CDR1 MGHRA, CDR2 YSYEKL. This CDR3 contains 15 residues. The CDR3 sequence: CASSPTDRGAYEQYF. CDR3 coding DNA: TGCGCCAGCAGCCCCACGGACAGGGGGGCCTACGAGCAGTACTTC.

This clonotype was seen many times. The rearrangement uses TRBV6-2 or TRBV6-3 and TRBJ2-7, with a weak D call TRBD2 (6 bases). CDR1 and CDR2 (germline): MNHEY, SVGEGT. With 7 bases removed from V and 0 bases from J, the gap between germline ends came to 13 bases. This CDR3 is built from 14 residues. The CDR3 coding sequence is TGTGCCAGCACCGCGGACTACTACTCCTACGAGCAGTACTTC. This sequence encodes CASTADYYSYEQYF.

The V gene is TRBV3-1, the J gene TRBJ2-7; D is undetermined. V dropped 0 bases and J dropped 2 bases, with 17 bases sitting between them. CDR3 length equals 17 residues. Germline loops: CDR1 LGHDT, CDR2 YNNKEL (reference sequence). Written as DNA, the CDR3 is TGTGCCAGCAGCCAAGATCGTCTGACAAGCCGGACCTACGAGCAGTACTTC. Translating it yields CASSQDRLTSRTYEQYF.

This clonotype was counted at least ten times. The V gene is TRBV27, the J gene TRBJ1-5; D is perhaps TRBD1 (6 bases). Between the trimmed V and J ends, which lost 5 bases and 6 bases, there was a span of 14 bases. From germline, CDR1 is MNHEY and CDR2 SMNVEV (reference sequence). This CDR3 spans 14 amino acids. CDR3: CASSHEGVLQPQHF. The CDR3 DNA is TGTGCCAGCAGTCACGAGGGGGTTCTTCAGCCCCAGCATTTT.

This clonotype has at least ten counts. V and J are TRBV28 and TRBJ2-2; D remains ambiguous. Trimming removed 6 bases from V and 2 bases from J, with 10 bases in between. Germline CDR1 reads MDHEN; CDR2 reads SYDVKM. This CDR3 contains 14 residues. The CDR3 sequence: CASRSGSNTGELFF. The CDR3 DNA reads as TGTGCCAGCAGGTCCGGGTCAAACACCGGGGAGCTGTTTTTT.